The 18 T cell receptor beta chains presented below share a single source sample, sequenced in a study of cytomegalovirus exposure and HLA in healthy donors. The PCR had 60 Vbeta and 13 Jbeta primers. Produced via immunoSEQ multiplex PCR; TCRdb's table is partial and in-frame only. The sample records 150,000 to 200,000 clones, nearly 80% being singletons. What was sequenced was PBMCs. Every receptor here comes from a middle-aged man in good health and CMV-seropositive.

The CDR3 nucleotides read TGTGCCAGTAGTCTTCGGACAGGCCTGAAAGAGACCCAGTACTTC. This gives the protein CASSLRTGLKETQYF. The chain uses TRBV19 and TRBJ2-5; 7 nucleotides align to TRBD1. CDR3 length: 15 residues. Trimming removed 5 bases from V and 3 bases from J; junction bases left unmatched: 9. Germline V gene lookup returns CDR1 LNHDA and CDR2 SQIVND (reference sequence).

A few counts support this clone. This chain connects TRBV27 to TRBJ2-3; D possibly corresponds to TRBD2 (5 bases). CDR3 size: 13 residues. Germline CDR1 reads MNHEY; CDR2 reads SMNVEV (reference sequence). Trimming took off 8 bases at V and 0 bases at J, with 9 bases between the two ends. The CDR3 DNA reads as TGTGCCAGCGGCGGGTATAGCACAGATACGCAGTATTTT. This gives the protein CASGGYSTDTQYF.

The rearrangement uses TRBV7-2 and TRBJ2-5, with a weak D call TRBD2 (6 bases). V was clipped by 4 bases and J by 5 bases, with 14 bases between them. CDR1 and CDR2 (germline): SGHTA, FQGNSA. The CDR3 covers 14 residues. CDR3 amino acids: CASSSQAGWETQYF. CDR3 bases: TGTGCCAGCAGCTCACAGGCGGGGTGGGAGACCCAGTACTTC.

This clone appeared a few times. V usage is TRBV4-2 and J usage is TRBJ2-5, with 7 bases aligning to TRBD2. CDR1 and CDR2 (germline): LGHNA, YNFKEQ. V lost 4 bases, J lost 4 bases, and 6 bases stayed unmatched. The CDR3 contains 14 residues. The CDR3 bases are TGTGCCAGCAGCCTTCAAAGCGGGGCAGAGACCCAGTACTTC. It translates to CASSLQSGAETQYF.

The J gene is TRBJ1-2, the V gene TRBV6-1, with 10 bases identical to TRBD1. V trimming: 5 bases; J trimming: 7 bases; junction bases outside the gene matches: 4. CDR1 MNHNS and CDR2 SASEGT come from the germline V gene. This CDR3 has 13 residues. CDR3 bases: TGTGCCAGCAGTACCGGGACAGGGGCTGGCTACACCTTC. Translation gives CASSTGTGAGYTF.

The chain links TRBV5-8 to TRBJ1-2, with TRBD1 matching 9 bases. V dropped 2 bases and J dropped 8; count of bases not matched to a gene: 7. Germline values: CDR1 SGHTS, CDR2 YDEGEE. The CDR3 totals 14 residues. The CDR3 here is CASSFPGTGLGYTF. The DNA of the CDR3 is TGTGCCAGCAGCTTCCCGGGGACAGGGTTGGGCTACACCTTC. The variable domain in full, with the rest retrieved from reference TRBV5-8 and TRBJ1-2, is EAGVTQSPTHLIKTRGQQATLRCSPISGHTSVYWYQQALGLGLQFLLWYDEGEERNRGNFPPRFSGRQFPNYSSELNVNALELEDSALYLCASSFPGTGLGYTFGSGTRLTVV.

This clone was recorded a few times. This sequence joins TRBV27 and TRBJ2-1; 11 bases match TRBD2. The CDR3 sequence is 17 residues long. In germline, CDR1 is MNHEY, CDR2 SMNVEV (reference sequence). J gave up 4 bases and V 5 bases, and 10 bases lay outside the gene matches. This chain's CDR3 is CASSTLTGTSGYNEQFF. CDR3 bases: TGTGCCAGCAGTACTTTAACCGGGACTAGCGGATACAATGAGCAGTTCTTC.

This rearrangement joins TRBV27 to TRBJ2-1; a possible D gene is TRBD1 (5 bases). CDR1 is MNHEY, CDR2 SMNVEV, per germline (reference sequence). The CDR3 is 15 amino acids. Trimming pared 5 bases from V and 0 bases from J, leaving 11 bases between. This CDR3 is CASSNLDSSYNEQFF. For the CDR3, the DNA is TGTGCCAGCAGTAATCTTGACAGCTCCTACAATGAGCAGTTCTTC.

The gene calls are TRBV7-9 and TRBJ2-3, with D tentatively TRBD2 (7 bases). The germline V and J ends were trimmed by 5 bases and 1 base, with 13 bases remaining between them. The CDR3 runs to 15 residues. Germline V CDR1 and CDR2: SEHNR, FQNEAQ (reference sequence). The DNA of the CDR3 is TGTGCCAGCAGCGTAGTAGGGGGGGGCACAGATACGCAGTATTTT. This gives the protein CASSVVGGGTDTQYF. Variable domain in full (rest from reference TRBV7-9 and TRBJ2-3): DTGVSQNPRHKITKRGQNVTFRCDPISEHNRLYWYRQTLGQGPEFLTYFQNEAQLEKSRLLSDRFSAERPKGSFSTLEIQRTEQGDSAMYLCASSVVGGGTDTQYFGPGTRLTVL.

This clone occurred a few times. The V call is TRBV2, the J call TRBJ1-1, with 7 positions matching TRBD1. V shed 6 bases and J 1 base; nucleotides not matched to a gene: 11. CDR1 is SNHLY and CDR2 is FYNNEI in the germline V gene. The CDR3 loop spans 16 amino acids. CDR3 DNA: TGTGCCAGCAGCTACCCGTTGGACAGGCGGAACACTGAAGCTTTCTTT. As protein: CASSYPLDRRNTEAFF.

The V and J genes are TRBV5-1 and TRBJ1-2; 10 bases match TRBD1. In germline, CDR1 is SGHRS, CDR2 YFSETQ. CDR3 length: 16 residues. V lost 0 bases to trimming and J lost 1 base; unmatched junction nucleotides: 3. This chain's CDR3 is CASSLGQGALNYGYTF. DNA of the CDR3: TGCGCCAGCAGCTTGGGACAGGGGGCCCTTAACTATGGCTACACCTTC.

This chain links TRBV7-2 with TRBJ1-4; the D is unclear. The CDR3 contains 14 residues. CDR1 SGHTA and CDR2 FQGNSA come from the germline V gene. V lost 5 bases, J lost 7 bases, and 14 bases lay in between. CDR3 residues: CASSPYLTGEKLFF. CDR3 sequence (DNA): TGTGCCAGCAGCCCATACCTAACGGGTGAAAAACTGTTTTTT.

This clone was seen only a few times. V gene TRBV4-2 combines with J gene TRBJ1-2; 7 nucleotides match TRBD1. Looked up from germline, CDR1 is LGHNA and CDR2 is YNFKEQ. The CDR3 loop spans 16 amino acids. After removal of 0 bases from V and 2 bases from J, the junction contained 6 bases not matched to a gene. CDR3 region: CASSQDGTGENYGYTF. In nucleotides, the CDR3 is TGTGCCAGCAGCCAAGATGGCACAGGGGAGAACTATGGCTACACCTTC.

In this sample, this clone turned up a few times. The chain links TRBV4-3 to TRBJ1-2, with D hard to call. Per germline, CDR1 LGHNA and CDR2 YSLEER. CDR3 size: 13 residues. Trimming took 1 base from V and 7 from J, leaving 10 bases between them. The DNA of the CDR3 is TGCGCCAGCAGCCAAGTAGTGCACTCTGGCTACACCTTC. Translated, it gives CASSQVVHSGYTF.

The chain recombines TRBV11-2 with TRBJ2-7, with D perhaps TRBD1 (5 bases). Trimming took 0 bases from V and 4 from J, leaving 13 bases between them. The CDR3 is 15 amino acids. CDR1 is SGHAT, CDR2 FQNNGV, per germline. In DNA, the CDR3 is TGTGCCAGCAGCTTAGAAGGGGCAGCAGCTTACGAGCAGTACTTC. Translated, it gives CASSLEGAAAYEQYF.

Written as DNA, the CDR3 is TGTGCCAGCAGCTTATACGGCCAGGGGGAGGAAAAACTGTTTTTT. Translation: CASSLYGQGEEKLFF. This chain connects TRBV7-8 to TRBJ1-4; 7 positions agree with TRBD1. The CDR3 has 15 amino acids. After removal of 2 bases from V and 8 bases from J, the junction contained 8 bases not matched to a gene. Germline CDR1 SGHVS, CDR2 FQNEAQ.

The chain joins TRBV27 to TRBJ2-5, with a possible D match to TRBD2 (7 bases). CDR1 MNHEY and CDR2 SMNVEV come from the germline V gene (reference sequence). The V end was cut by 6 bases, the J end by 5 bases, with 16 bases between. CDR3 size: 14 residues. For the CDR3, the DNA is TGTGCCAGCAGGCCTGGGGGGGCTCGGGAGACCCAGTACTTC. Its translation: CASRPGGARETQYF.

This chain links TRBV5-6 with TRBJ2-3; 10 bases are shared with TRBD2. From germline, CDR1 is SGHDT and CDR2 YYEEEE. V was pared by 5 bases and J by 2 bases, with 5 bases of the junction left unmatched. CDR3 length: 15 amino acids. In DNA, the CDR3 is TGTGCCAGCAGTGGACTAGCGGAGGTCACAGATACGCAGTATTTT. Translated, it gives CASSGLAEVTDTQYF. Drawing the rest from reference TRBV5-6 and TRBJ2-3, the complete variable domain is DAGVTQSPTHLIKTRGQQVTLRCSPKSGHDTVSWYQQALGQGPQFIFQYYEEEERQRGNFPDRFSGHQFPNYSSELNVNALLLGDSALYLCASSGLAEVTDTQYFGPGTRLTVL.